Listed below are T cell receptor beta chains from one sample, sequenced in a study of shared clonotypes between healthy human individuals. Clones were sequenced by immunoSEQ multiplex PCR, and TCRdb holds only the in-frame ones, with some missing. The sample lists 2,100,000 or so clones; approximately 96% were seen once. Specimen: naive CD4+ T cells sorted from blood. These receptors were taken from a man in his late teens or twenties in good health. Each CDR3 is given without its conserved first and last residue. Only some rows state a clone size, as once, few, many or a class for expanded clones.

NA	TRBV2	ASSPKGYNYGYT
NA	TRBV2	ASTEGSSGNTIY
NA	TRBV7-6	ASSFRLAGVGANEQF
once	TRBV7-2	ASRRTGGNYGYT
NA	TRBV5-1	ASSSWWSGANVLT
NA	TRBV18	ASSPGRERYEQY
NA	TRBV29-1	SVSLDRVNEKLF
NA	TRBV2	ASSSLGGNTEAF
NA	TRBV6-6	ASSYDNYGYT
NA	TRBV30	AYRTGVSYEQY
NA	TRBV7-9	ASSLASTNTEAF
once	TRBV9	ASSVGPNNSPLH
NA	TRBV5-4	ASSFGQGKTGELF
NA	TRBV2	ASGSFLNEKLF
NA	TRBV7-9	ASSFSGGMRGYT
NA	TRBV6-1	ASTGGRGAQPQH
NA	TRBV6-1	ASSEPGPGWAGEQY
NA	TRBV5-4	ASSLEGQGAQEQY
NA	TRBV6-1	AIRRGTSYNEQF
NA	TRBV12-5	ASGLVLGGGDSVNTEAF
NA	TRBV7-2	ASSLGAETQY
NA	TRBV6-6	ASSYFEYTGELF
NA	TRBV10-3	AISVGQGTPGEQF
once	TRBV7-2	ASSLVVRIDFLT
NA	TRBV4-1	ASSQDGMTGNNSPLH
NA	TRBV27	ASSQGTVNSPLH
NA	TRBV7-8	ASSPPGTLSNQPQH
NA	TRBV5-1	ASSSFGGAAGNTIY
once	TRBV10-3	AISEYLTGQGTVAQPQH
NA	TRBV5-1	ASKMVAGVETQY
NA	TRBV11-2	ASSLAGQNTGELF
NA	TRBV10-1	ASSESSGKNTDTQY
NA	TRBV13	ASSDRTGGKYGPAEAF
NA	TRBV5-1	ASSYPGTGTSEQY
NA	TRBV9	ASSVDQLSYNEQF
NA	TRBV7-3	ASSPPRKTGNTIY
NA	TRBV6-1	ASSESQVFSGNTIY
NA	TRBV19	ASSTPPGLAGAGDTQY
once	TRBV28	ATISPRSGELF
NA	TRBV7-8	ASSLEWGAFAGELF
NA	TRBV9	ASSVTSGHYEQY
NA	TRBV18	ASSPPSRVYTEAF
NA	TRBV7-2	ASTTTPQVAGNTIY